This passage covers 17 T cell receptor beta chains from one sample sequenced in a study of T cells in Graves' hyperthyroidism and ophthalmopathy. RNA transcripts yielded amplified TCR beta CDR3 regions. RT-PCR in the first round (using the HTBI primer set) targeted the TCR CDR3. Each CDR3 protein is one row after TCRdb ran MiXCR on the multiplex PCR reads. The top ten hold 3.8% of the sample, which has hundreds of thousands of distinct CDR3 sequences, roughly 16% seen once. Specimen: blood. The receptors here all came from a woman younger than 45 with Graves' hyperthyroidism.

Notes on this clonotype: A much larger clone differs by one base, so this may be a read error. This sequence joins TRBV11-2 and TRBJ2-3; D possibly uses TRBD1 or TRBD2 (7 bases each). Germline CDR1 and CDR2: SGHAT and FQNNGV. The V and J ends lost 1 base and 5 bases respectively, with 16 bases between them. The CDR3 spans 16 residues. The CDR3, as DNA: TGTGCCAGCAGCTTAGCCAAGACAGGGAGGGTAGATACGCAGTATTTT. Its translation: CASSLAKTGRVDTQYF.

The chain joins TRBV28 to TRBJ2-1; D possibly corresponds to TRBD1 (6 bases). Deletions cut 7 bases from V and 9 bases from J, with 16 bases between. CDR3 length: 13 amino acids. Per germline, CDR1 MDHEN and CDR2 SYDVKM. CDR3 residues: CASISRGRSEQFF. The CDR3, as DNA: TGTGCCAGCATCTCCAGGGGACGGAGTGAGCAGTTCTTC.

This clonotype has a handful of counts. The chain is built from TRBV19 and TRBJ1-1, with D possibly TRBD1 on 5 matching bases. This CDR3 spans 13 amino acids. V was trimmed by 11 bases and J by 2 bases, leaving 15 bases between them. Germline V gene data show CDR1 as LNHDA and CDR2 as SQIVND (reference sequence). CDR3 residues: CAARLGPNTEAFF. CDR3 nucleotides: TGTGCCGCGAGATTGGGACCTAACACTGAAGCTTTCTTT. Based on the CDR3 plus reference TRBV19 and TRBJ1-1, the full variable domain is DGGITQSPKYLFRKEGQNVTLSCEQNLNHDAMYWYRQDPGQGLRLIYYSQIVNDFQKGDIAEGYSVSREKKESFPLTVTSAQKNPTAFYLCAARLGPNTEAFFGQGTRLTVV.

The chain couples TRBV2 to TRBJ1-2; D unclear. The germline V and J ends were trimmed by 7 bases and 0 bases, with 12 bases remaining between them. This CDR3 is 14 amino acids long. Per the germline V gene, CDR1 is SNHLY and CDR2 is FYNNEI. The DNA for the CDR3 is TGTGCCAGCACGTCCACCTCCCCTAACTATGGCTACACCTTC. Translated: CASTSTSPNYGYTF.

Many counts were recorded for this clonotype. The chain uses TRBV28 and TRBJ2-7; TRBD2 agrees at 10 bases. V gave up 3 bases and J gave up 7 bases; unmatched junction bases: 12. The V gene's germline CDR1 is MDHEN and CDR2 SYDVKM. The CDR3 consists of 16 residues. The CDR3 DNA follows: TGTGCCAGCAGTTTTAGTTCGGCTAGCGGGAGTGAGGAGCAGTACTTC. The encoded protein is CASSFSSASGSEEQYF.

The genes are TRBV6-2 or TRBV6-3 and TRBJ2-5, with 12 bases identical to TRBD2. Germline V lookup: CDR1 MNHEY, CDR2 SVGEGT. V dropped 5 bases and J dropped 0; count of bases not matched to a gene: 7. There are 17 residues in the CDR3. The chain's CDR3 is CASSLYLAGGDQETQYF. CDR3 nucleotides: TGTGCCAGCAGTCTATACCTAGCGGGAGGGGACCAAGAGACCCAGTACTTC.

This clonotype turned up a few times. The chain joins TRBV20-1 to TRBJ2-1, with D maybe TRBD2 (6 bases). Trimming took off 5 bases at V and 5 bases at J, with 19 bases between the two ends. CDR3 length equals 15 residues. CDR1 DFQATT and CDR2 SNEGSKA come from the germline V gene (reference sequence). CDR3 in DNA: TGCAGTGCTCTTACTCCTAGCGAGACTAACAATGAGCAGTTCTTC. Translating gives CSALTPSETNNEQFF.

This chain joins TRBV6-5 and TRBJ2-1; possibly TRBD1 for D (6 bases). The CDR3 is made up of 15 amino acids. The V and J ends lost 4 bases and 9 bases respectively, with 19 bases between them. From germline, CDR1 is MNHEY and CDR2 SVGAGI. The CDR3 nucleotides read TGTGCCAGCAGTTTCCGGGCTAGAGAAGGGGGTGAGCAGTTCTTC. This translates into CASSFRAREGGEQFF.

This clonotype was counted many times. The chain links TRBV6-1 to TRBJ1-5; D remains unclear. The germline V gene has CDR1 MNHNS and CDR2 SASEGT. The CDR3 extends over 14 amino acids. V was pared by 7 bases and J by 3 bases, with 13 bases between. Here the CDR3 DNA reads TGTGCCAGCACTGACCTTCTGGACAATCAGCCCCAGCATTTT. Protein: CASTDLLDNQPQHF.

Ten or more counts support this clonotype. This chain links TRBV5-1 with TRBJ1-1, with D possibly TRBD1 on 5 matching bases. Deletions cut 0 bases from V and 1 base from J, with 19 bases between. The CDR3 is 18 residues long. Germline-derived CDR1 and CDR2 are SGHRS and YFSETQ. The CDR3 is CASSLGTGQGVRNTEAFF. CDR3 DNA: TGCGCCAGCAGCTTGGGTACCGGGCAGGGCGTTAGGAACACTGAAGCTTTCTTT. Variable domain in full (rest from reference TRBV5-1 and TRBJ1-1): KAGVTQTPRYLIKTRGQQVTLSCSPISGHRSVSWYQQTPGQGLQFLFEYFSETQRNKGNFPGRFSGRQFSNSRSEMNVSTLELGDSALYLCASSLGTGQGVRNTEAFFGQGTRLTVV.

This clonotype appeared a few times. The V and J genes are TRBV11-3 and TRBJ1-1; D may be TRBD1 (6 bases). This CDR3 has 16 residues. The germline gives CDR1 SGHNT, CDR2 YENEEA. Between the trimmed V and J ends, which lost 0 bases and 5 bases, there was a span of 16 bases. The CDR3 DNA reads TGTGCCAGCAGCTTAGACTCCAGGGGCCCGATTACTGAAGCTTTCTTT. This gives the protein CASSLDSRGPITEAFF.

This clonotype came up a few times. The V call is TRBV20-1, the J call TRBJ1-5; no reliable D call. The germline V and J ends were trimmed by 1 base and 1 base, with 8 bases remaining between them. There are 14 residues in the CDR3. Germline loops: CDR1 DFQATT, CDR2 SNEGSKA (reference sequence). CDR3: CSARGVASNQPQHF. CDR3 DNA sequence: TGCAGTGCTAGAGGTGTCGCGAGCAATCAGCCCCAGCATTTT.

V and J are TRBV6-4 and TRBJ2-5; 8 nucleotides match TRBD1. Per germline, CDR1 MRHNA and CDR2 SNTAGT. The CDR3 is 16 amino acids. Trimming removed 2 bases from V and 2 bases from J; junction bases left unmatched: 7. The CDR3 DNA follows: TGTGCCAGCAGTGACGATGGGACAGGAGGTCAAGAGACCCAGTACTTC. It encodes CASSDDGTGGQETQYF.

The chain carries TRBV9 and TRBJ1-1; perhaps TRBD1 as D (6 bases). Germline CDR1 SGDLS, CDR2 YYNGEE. With 0 bases removed from V and 5 bases from J, the gap between germline ends came to 14 bases. The CDR3 is made up of 15 amino acids. CDR3 protein: CASSVGAGVKTEAFF. The CDR3 bases are TGTGCCAGCAGCGTAGGGGCAGGGGTAAAAACTGAAGCTTTCTTT.

Ten or more counts support this clonotype. The chain uses TRBV18 and TRBJ2-3; the D call may be TRBD1 or TRBD2 (5 bases each). This CDR3 contains 16 residues. Germline assignment: CDR1 KGHSH and CDR2 LQKENI. V was shortened by 3 bases and J by 5 bases, with 18 bases between the two germline ends. The CDR3 region is CASSPTGRYSGDTQYF. The CDR3 coding sequence is TGTGCCAGCTCACCCACGGGGCGCTATTCGGGAGATACGCAGTATTTT.

The chain combines TRBV12-3 or TRBV12-4 with TRBJ1-6, with D maybe TRBD1 (6 bases). V lost 6 bases to trimming and J lost 8 bases, with 14 bases between them. The CDR3 sequence is 14 residues long. Here the CDR3 DNA reads TGTGCCAGCAGCCCGATGGGGGCAGATTCACCCCTCCACTTT. Amino acids: CASSPMGADSPLHF.

This clonotype was recorded a few times. CDR3 residues: CASSSAPRGTYEQYF. In nucleotides, the CDR3 is TGTGCCAGCAGCTCGGCCCCACGGGGAACCTACGAGCAGTACTTC. This chain connects TRBV13 to TRBJ2-7; a weak D match, TRBD2 (5 bases). The CDR3 spans 15 residues. The V gene lost 4 bases and the J gene lost 2 bases, with 15 bases spanning the gap. The germline V gene encodes CDR1 PRHDT and CDR2 FYEKMQ (reference sequence).